The entry below gives a single T cell receptor (beta chain) sequence along with its context. Its antigen is as yet unknown. This sample's time point: week 35, safety follow-up. The content of each vaccine dose was 300 ug of mutant IDH1 20-mer peptide, and topical imiquimod accompanied it. The vaccination schedule gave patients eight doses in weeks 1, 3, 5, 7, 11, 15, 19 and 23. This specimen belongs to a study of a mutant IDH1 vaccine in newly diagnosed glioma. Turning to the study itself: Vaccination was launched 4-6 weeks after radiotherapy alone, or with temozolomide cycles. General study points: The study observed vaccine-induced immune responses in roughly 95% of patients. It seemed that pseudoprogression was not linked to changes in the top peripheral T cell clonotypes.

Only in-frame clones appear in the TCRdb table, and some are missing; sequencing was by immunoSEQ multiplex PCR. The sample contains about 48,000 clones, around four fifths of which appear only once. The V gene lost 5 bases and the J gene lost 0 bases, with 7 bases spanning the gap. Germline lookup yields CDR1 ENHRY and CDR2 SYGVKD. The CDR3 sequence is 13 residues long. The chain combines TRBV10-3 with TRBJ1-1; no definite D call. The TCR sequence derives from a man aged 35-49 years with glioma. The sequencing here drew on PBMCs, taken from a glioma patient whose treatment included an IDH1 peptide vaccine. CDR3 sequence reads: CAISQNLNTEAFF. The CDR3 DNA reads TGTGCCATCAGTCAAAATTTGAACACTGAAGCTTTCTTT.